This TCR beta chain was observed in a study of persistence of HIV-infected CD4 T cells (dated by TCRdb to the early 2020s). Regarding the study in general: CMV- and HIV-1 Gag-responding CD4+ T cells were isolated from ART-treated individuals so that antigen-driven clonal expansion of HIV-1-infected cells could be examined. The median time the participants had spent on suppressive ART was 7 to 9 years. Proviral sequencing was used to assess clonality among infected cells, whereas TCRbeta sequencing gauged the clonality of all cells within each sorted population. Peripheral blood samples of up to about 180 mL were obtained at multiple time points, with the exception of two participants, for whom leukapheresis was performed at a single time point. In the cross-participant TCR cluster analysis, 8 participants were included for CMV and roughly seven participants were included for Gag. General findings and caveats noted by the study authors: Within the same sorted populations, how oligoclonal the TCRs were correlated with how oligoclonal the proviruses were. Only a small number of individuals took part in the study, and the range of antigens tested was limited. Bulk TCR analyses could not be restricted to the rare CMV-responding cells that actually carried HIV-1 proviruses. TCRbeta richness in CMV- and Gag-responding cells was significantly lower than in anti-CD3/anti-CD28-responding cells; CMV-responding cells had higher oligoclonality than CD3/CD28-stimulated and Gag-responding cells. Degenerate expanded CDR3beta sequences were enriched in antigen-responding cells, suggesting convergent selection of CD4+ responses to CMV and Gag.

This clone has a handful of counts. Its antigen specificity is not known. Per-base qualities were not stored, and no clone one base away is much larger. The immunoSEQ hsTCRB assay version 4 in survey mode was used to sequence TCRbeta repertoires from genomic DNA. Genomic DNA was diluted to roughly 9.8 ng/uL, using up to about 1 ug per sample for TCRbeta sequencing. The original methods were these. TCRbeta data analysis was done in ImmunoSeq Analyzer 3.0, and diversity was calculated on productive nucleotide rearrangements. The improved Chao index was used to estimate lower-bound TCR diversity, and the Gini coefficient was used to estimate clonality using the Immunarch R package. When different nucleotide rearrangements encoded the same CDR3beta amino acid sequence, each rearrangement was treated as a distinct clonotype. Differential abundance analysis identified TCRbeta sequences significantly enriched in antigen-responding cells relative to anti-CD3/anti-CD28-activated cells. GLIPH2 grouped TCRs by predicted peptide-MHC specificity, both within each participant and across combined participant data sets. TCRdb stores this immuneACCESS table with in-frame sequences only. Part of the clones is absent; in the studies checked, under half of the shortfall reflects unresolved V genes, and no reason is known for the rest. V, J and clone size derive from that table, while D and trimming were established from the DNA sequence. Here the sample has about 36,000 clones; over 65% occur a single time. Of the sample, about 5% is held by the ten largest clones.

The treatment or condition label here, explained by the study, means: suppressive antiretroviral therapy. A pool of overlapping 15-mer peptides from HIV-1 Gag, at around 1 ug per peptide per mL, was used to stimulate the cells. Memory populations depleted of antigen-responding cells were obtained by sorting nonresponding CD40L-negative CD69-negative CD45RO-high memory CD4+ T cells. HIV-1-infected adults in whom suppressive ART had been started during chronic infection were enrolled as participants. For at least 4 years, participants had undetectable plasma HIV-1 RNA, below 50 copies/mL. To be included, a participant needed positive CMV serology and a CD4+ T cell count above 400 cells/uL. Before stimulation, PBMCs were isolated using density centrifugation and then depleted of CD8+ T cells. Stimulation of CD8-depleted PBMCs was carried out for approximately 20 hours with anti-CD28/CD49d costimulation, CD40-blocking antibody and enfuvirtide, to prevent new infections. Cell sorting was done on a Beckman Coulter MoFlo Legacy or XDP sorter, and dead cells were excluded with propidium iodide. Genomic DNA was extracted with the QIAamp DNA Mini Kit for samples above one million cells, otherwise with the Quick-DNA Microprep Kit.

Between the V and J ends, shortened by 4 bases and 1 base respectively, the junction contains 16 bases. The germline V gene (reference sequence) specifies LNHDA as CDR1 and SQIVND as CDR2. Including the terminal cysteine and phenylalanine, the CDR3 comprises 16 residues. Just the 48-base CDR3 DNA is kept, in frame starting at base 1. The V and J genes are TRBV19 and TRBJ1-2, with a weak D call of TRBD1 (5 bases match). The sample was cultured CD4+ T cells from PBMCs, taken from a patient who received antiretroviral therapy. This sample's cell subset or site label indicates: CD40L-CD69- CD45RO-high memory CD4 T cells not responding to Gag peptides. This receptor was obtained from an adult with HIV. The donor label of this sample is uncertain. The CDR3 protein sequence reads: CASSNSARVINYGYTF. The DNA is TGTGCCAGTAGTAATAGCGCCAGGGTAATTAACTATGGCTACACCTTC.